This record looks at one T cell receptor beta chain sequence and its context. The target antigen is unknown. 5' RACE with UMI labels generated the TRB cDNA libraries. Each CDR3 protein gets one entry in TCRdb, which reprocessed the 5' RACE reads and gives no DNA. The sample holds 55,000 to 70,000 distinct CDR3 sequences. This specimen belongs to a study of CXCR3-negative and CXCR3-positive naive CD8 T cells. General observations from the study: Memory cells showed distinct TRBV-TRBJ patterns, while the two naive subsets matched. Naive subsets had comparable surface CD5; TCR strength was inferred from TRB CDR3 properties. Memory CD8+ cells showed much lower diversity, while both naive subsets were comparably high.

This CDR3 has 14 amino acids. Germline CDR1 is SGHTA and CDR2 is FQGTGA. 300,000 cells per CD8+ T cell subset were flow-sorted in triplicate. The source of this sequence is a human donor in good health. Some clones in this sample may be carry-over from other donors' samples. V gene TRBV7-3 combines with J gene TRBJ2-3; TCRdb calls TRBD2, which cannot be checked without DNA. Sequenced input: memory CD8+ T cells from blood. The CDR3 sequence is CASSSLGTTDTQYF.